The clone carrying this T cell receptor beta chain was picked up a small number of times. Antigen: not known. This sample was taken from a study of blood T cells in healthy people across ages. Then a second PCR, running roughly 7 to 11 cycles, was carried out with a sample-barcoded 5' primer and a J-beta primer mix. The template-switch adaptor was a 5' adaptor with 12 random nucleotides. It tagged each cDNA molecule. A single record per CDR3 protein comes from TCRdb applying MiXCR to the 5' RACE reads. The table has roughly 680,000 distinct CDR3 sequences, around 21% seen once. Study-level results: When set beside aged donors, long-lived donors presented more naive CD4+ cells and higher diversity.

The V end lost 1 base, the J end lost 5 bases, and 12 bases lay between the germline ends. In germline, CDR1 is MGHDK, CDR2 SYGVNS. This CDR3 contains 15 residues. The sequence was obtained from a man between 65 and 79 years old in good health. The specimen sequenced was blood. The J gene is TRBJ2-1, the V gene TRBV25-1; tentatively, D is TRBD2 (5 bases). CDR3 DNA sequence: TGTGCCAGCAGTGAATTGTCTAGCAGAAACAATGAGCAGTTCTTC. It translates to CASSELSSRNNEQFF.